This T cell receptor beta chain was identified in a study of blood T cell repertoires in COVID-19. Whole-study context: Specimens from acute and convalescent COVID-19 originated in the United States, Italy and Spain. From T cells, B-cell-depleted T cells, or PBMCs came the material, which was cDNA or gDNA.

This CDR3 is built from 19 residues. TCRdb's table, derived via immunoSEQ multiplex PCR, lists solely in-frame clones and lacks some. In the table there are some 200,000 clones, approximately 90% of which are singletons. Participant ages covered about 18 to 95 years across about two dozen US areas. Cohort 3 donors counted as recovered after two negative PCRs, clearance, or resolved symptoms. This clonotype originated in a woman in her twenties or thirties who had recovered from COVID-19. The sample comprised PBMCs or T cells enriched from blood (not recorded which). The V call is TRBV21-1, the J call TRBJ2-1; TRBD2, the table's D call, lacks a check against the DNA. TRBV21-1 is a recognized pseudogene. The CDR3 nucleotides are TGTGCCAGCAGCAAAGAAGTGGAGACTAGCGGGAGGGGGGTAGATGAGCAGTTCTTC. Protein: CASSKEVETSGRGVDEQFF.